The 2 T cell receptor beta chains below were found in one sample sequenced in a study of shared clonotypes between healthy human individuals. Measured with immunoSEQ multiplex PCR; TCRdb has only the in-frame clones, and not every one. The sample has about 1 million clones, around 78% seen once; the top ten hold under 0.65%. Sequenced input: memory CD4+ T cells from PBMCs. Subset given: CD45RA-negative fraction. The receptors stem from a man between 18 and 29 years old in good health. Some clones in this sample may be carry-over from other donors' samples.

V and J are TRBV5-1 and TRBJ1-2, with D perhaps matching TRBD1 (6 bases). Germline CDR1 and CDR2: SGHRS and YFSETQ. This CDR3 spans 13 amino acids. Trimming left V 4 bases short and J 8 bases short, with 15 bases between. In DNA form, the CDR3 reads TGCGCCAGCAGCGAGACAGGCGAGGGAGGCTACACCTTC. It translates to CASSETGEGGYTF.

This clone appeared a single time. The gene calls are TRBV7-8 and TRBJ2-3; D might be TRBD2 (7 bases). This CDR3 region has 16 residues. Germline V lookup: CDR1 SGHVS, CDR2 FQNEAQ. V lost 2 bases, J lost 1 base, and 13 bases lay in between. CDR3: CASSLRGRGGTDTQYF. As DNA, the CDR3 is TGTGCCAGCAGCTTAAGGGGGAGGGGAGGCACAGATACGCAGTATTTT.